A selection of T cell receptor beta chains follows, all from one sample in a study of blood T cells in healthy people across ages. One entry per CDR3 protein results from TCRdb running MiXCR on the 5' RACE reads. The sample has 700,000 or so distinct CDR3 sequences, approximately 40% seen once. The material sequenced was blood. These receptors came from a man aged 80 or over in good health. CDR3s include the opening cysteine and the closing phenylalanine or tryptophan. D genes are given only for firm matches. Expanded clones are given a class, and other clones once, few, many or no size at all.

D gene	clone size	V gene	J gene	CDR3 protein	CDR3 DNA
TRBD2	-	TRBV4-3	TRBJ2-7	CASSQVGPSGSSYEQYF	TGCGCCAGCAGCCAAGTCGGCCCTAGCGGGAGCTCCTACGAGCAGTACTTC
-	many	TRBV30	TRBJ1-1	CAWSSGGTEAFF	TGTGCCTGGAGTTCTGGAGGGACTGAAGCTTTCTTT
TRBD1	many	TRBV29-1	TRBJ2-7	CSGTLGTGGAKSHEQYF	TGCAGCGGGACCTTGGGGACAGGGGGCGCGAAATCCCACGAGCAGTACTTC
-	few	TRBV12-3/TRBV12-4	TRBJ2-3	CASSKSLLHPDTQYF	TGTGCCAGCAGCAAGAGCCTTCTCCACCCAGATACGCAGTATTTT
-	few	TRBV9	TRBJ2-6	CASSVALGRDSGANVLTF	TGTGCCAGCAGCGTAGCTTTAGGAAGGGACTCTGGGGCCAACGTCCTGACTTTC
-	-	TRBV30	TRBJ1-2	CAWSPGRGYTF	TGTGCCTGGAGTCCAGGGAGGGGCTACACCTTC
TRBD1	-	TRBV7-7	TRBJ2-2	CASSLDGQGAGELFF	TGTGCCAGCAGCTTAGATGGACAGGGCGCCGGGGAGCTGTTTTTT
TRBD2	-	TRBV7-2	TRBJ2-7	CASSLQSRTSGYYEQYF	TGTGCCAGCAGCTTACAATCCCGGACTAGCGGGTACTACGAGCAGTACTTC
-	-	TRBV7-2	TRBJ2-7	CASSLDRGEYEQYF	TGTGCCAGCAGCTTAGATCGGGGAGAATACGAGCAGTACTTC
-	-	TRBV7-3	TRBJ1-1	CASSLKGFTEAFF	TGTGCCAGCAGCTTAAAAGGTTTCACTGAAGCTTTCTTT
TRBD1	-	TRBV3-1	TRBJ1-1	CASSLRTGPSTEAFF	TGTGCCAGCAGCCTTAGGACAGGGCCGAGTACTGAAGCTTTCTTT
-	few	TRBV20-1	TRBJ1-6	CSARQGYNSPLHF	TGCAGTGCTAGACAGGGCTATAATTCACCCCTCCACTTT
-	-	TRBV12-3/TRBV12-4	TRBJ2-1	CASARPLEQFF	TGTGCCAGCGCCCGCCCCCTGGAGCAGTTCTTC
-	-	TRBV5-1	TRBJ2-2	CASSLDWELNTEELFF	TGCGCCAGCAGCTTGGATTGGGAGCTGAACACCGAGGAGCTGTTTTTT
TRBD1	many	TRBV12-3/TRBV12-4	TRBJ2-5	CASSWGQGAYETQYF	TGTGCCAGCAGCTGGGGACAGGGGGCTTATGAGACCCAGTACTTC
-	few	TRBV20-1	TRBJ2-5	CSASTTGVYQETQYF	TGCAGTGCTAGTACGACAGGAGTGTACCAAGAGACCCAGTACTTC
-	few	TRBV7-8	TRBJ2-3	CASSLVGSGVGYGTDTQYF	TGTGCCAGCAGCTTAGTCGGGTCGGGAGTAGGGTATGGCACAGATACGCAGTATTTT
-	-	TRBV7-3	TRBJ2-1	CVSSPRGTSSSYNEQFF	TGTGTCAGCAGCCCTAGAGGGACTTCCTCATCCTACAATGAGCAGTTCTTC
-	few	TRBV12-3/TRBV12-4	TRBJ1-5	CASSLASGEFSNQPQHF	TGTGCCAGCAGTTTAGCCTCCGGGGAGTTTAGCAATCAGCCCCAGCATTTT
TRBD2	many	TRBV20-1	TRBJ2-5	CSATNPPGTSGGQETQYF	TGCAGTGCGACCAACCCGCCCGGGACTAGCGGGGGGCAAGAGACCCAGTACTTC
TRBD1	-	TRBV6-6	TRBJ2-3	CASSPDRARTDTQYF	TGTGCCAGCAGTCCAGACAGGGCTCGCACAGATACGCAGTATTTT
TRBD1	-	TRBV20-1	TRBJ1-2	CSARTGSHGGYTF	TGCAGTGCTAGGACAGGGTCCCACGGTGGCTACACCTTC
TRBD1	-	TRBV11-3	TRBJ2-7	CASSSGTVPYEQYF	TGTGCCAGCAGCTCCGGGACAGTGCCTTACGAGCAGTACTTC
-	few	TRBV14	TRBJ2-7	CASSQEHLAGIVGEQYF	TGTGCCAGCAGCCAAGAGCATCTGGCGGGAATAGTGGGCGAGCAGTACTTC
-	-	TRBV14	TRBJ1-6	CASSQDGLETQGPHF	TGTGCCAGCAGCCAAGACGGACTGGAGACCCAGGGCCCCCACTTT
TRBD2	-	TRBV29-1	TRBJ2-7	CSVERLAGGPAYEQYF	TGCAGCGTTGAAAGACTAGCGGGAGGGCCTGCCTACGAGCAGTACTTC
TRBD1	few	TRBV6-2/TRBV6-3	TRBJ2-7	CASSSIGQGISYEQYF	TGTGCCAGCAGTTCTATAGGACAGGGCATTTCCTACGAGCAGTACTTC
-	once	TRBV6-2/TRBV6-3	TRBJ2-1	CASGVVSSGASFF	TGTGCCAGCGGAGTGGTGAGTTCGGGTGCATCGTTCTTC
TRBD1	-	TRBV27	TRBJ2-7	CVSSRSGQHSYEQYF	TGTGTCAGCAGTCGATCGGGACAGCACTCCTACGAGCAGTACTTC
-	many	TRBV20-1	TRBJ2-3	CSATLGEWDTQYF	TGCAGTGCTACCTTAGGGGAATGGGATACGCAGTATTTT